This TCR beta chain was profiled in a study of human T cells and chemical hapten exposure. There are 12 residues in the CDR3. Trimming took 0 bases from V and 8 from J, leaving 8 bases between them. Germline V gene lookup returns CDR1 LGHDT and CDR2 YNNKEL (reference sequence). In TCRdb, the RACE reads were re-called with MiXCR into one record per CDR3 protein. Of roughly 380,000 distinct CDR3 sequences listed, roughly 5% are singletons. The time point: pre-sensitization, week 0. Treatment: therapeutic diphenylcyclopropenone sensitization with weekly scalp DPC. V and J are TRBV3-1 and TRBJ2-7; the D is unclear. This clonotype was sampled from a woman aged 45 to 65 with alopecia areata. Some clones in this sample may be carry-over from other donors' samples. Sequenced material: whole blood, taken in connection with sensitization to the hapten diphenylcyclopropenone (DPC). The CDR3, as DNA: TGTGCCAGCAGCCAAGAGGGCCTCCAGCAGTACTTC. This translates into CASSQEGLQQYF.